The next 32 T cell receptor beta chains were all read from a single sample in a study of siplizumab effects on memory and regulatory T cells (dated by TCRdb to about 2019). The receptor library was made with the immunoSEQ multiplex PCR assay. Drawn from immuneACCESS, this table holds only the in-frame rearrangements with V and J called that TCRdb kept. Clones are partly lost; checked studies trace under half to an unresolved V gene and leave the rest unexplained. The sample table lists just under 85,000 clones, about nine tenths of them with a count of one. The ten largest clones take up 1.5% of the sample. Sequencing was done on a sample of Tregs sorted from blood. These receptors all come from a human donor in good health.

This clone appeared once. The J gene is TRBJ1-1, the V gene TRBV6-5; the D gene is possibly TRBD1 (6 bases). This CDR3 comprises 14 residues. With 6 bases removed from V and 6 bases from J, the gap between germline ends came to 17 bases. Per the germline V gene, CDR1 is MNHEY and CDR2 is SVGAGI. CDR3 nucleotide sequence: TGTGCCAGCAGGCGATCACAGGGTGGCCCTGAAGCTTTCTTT. Its translation: CASRRSQGGPEAFF.

V gene TRBV2 combines with J gene TRBJ2-7; weak D call: TRBD2 (6 bases). The CDR3 runs 17 residues. Trimming removed 0 bases at V and 5 bases at J, with 20 bases between. The V gene's germline CDR1 is SNHLY and CDR2 FYNNEI. CDR3 residues: CASSEAIFGLLDNEQYF. The CDR3 bases are TGTGCCAGCAGTGAAGCAATATTTGGACTACTGGATAACGAGCAGTACTTC.

The count of this clone is one. V gene TRBV25-1 combines with J gene TRBJ1-6; 10 bases line up with TRBD1. The V gene end was trimmed by 0 bases and the J gene end by 9 bases; junction bases not matched to a gene: 8. Per the germline V gene, CDR1 is MGHDK and CDR2 is SYGVNS. The CDR3 is 17 amino acids. Written as DNA, the CDR3 is TGTGCCAGCAGTGAATATATAGGGGGACAGGGGTTTTCACCCCTCCACTTT. Translating it yields CASSEYIGGQGFSPLHF.

This chain links TRBV6-1 with TRBJ2-1, with 7 nucleotides matching TRBD2. The V gene end was trimmed by 6 bases and the J gene end by 4 bases; junction bases not matched to a gene: 6. Germline V lookup: CDR1 MNHNS, CDR2 SASEGT. The CDR3 contains 14 residues. Here the CDR3 DNA reads TGTGCCAGCAGCGGCCGGGGGGTATACAATGAGCAGTTCTTC. Translation gives CASSGRGVYNEQFF.

This chain links TRBV6-6 with TRBJ2-7, with 9 bases lining up with TRBD1. The V and J ends lost 6 bases and 3 bases, in that order; junction bases with no gene match: 3. The CDR3 has 13 residues. Germline CDR1 is MNHNY and CDR2 is SVGAGI (reference sequence). The CDR3 region has the DNA TGTGCCAGCAGCTCGACAGGGGGCTACGAGCAGTACTTC. This encodes CASSSTGGYEQYF.

The chain couples TRBV5-1 to TRBJ2-2; TRBD1 matches 7 bases. This CDR3 is 16 amino acids long. Germline V gives CDR1 SGHRS, CDR2 YFSETQ. V trimming: 0 bases; J trimming: 5 bases; junction bases outside the gene matches: 7. The CDR3 coding sequence is TGCGCCAGCAGCTTGGACAGGGGCGTCGGAACCGGGGAGCTGTTTTTT. Translating it yields CASSLDRGVGTGELFF.

The chain combines TRBV28 with TRBJ2-5; D is perhaps TRBD1 (5 bases). Germline CDR1 reads MDHEN; CDR2 reads SYDVKM. There are 12 residues in the CDR3. Trimming stripped 6 bases from V and 4 bases from J, with 9 bases between. The CDR3 region is CASSLRGETQYF. The CDR3 coding sequence is TGTGCCAGCAGCCTTAGGGGAGAGACCCAGTACTTC.

The CDR3 region has the DNA TGTGCCAGCAGCCACGGGGGGGCCCATCAGTACTTC. Protein sequence: CASSHGGAHQYF. The chain links TRBV11-3 to TRBJ2-4; TRBD2 matches at 8 bases. The V gene's germline CDR1 is SGHNT and CDR2 YENEEA. The CDR3 consists of 12 residues. J gave up 12 bases and V 5 bases, and 6 bases lay outside the gene matches.

The gene calls are TRBV2 and TRBJ1-2; tentative D call: TRBD1 (5 bases). Germline V gene lookup returns CDR1 SNHLY and CDR2 FYNNEI. This CDR3 is 13 amino acids long. V was shortened by 7 bases and J by 1 base, with 10 bases between the two germline ends. Here the CDR3 reads CASKLTVNYGYTF. The CDR3 nucleotides are TGTGCCAGCAAACTGACAGTTAACTATGGCTACACCTTC.

The chain links TRBV4-2 to TRBJ2-7, with D hard to call. CDR1 is LGHNA, CDR2 YNFKEQ, per germline. The CDR3 spans 15 residues. The ends were cut back, 1 base at V and 2 bases at J, with 12 bases in the middle. CDR3 amino acids: CASSQGPQLTYEQYF. Written as DNA, the CDR3 is TGTGCCAGCAGCCAAGGACCACAGCTTACCTACGAGCAGTACTTC.

J is TRBJ1-1 and V is TRBV7-2; 7 nucleotides line up with TRBD1. Germline-derived CDR1 and CDR2 are SGHTA and FQGNSA. The CDR3 loop spans 16 amino acids. With V trimmed by 5 bases and J by 1 base, 10 bases remained unmatched. The CDR3 region is CASSTAGQRTNTEAFF. In DNA form, the CDR3 reads TGTGCCAGCAGCACGGCGGGACAGAGAACGAACACTGAAGCTTTCTTT.

The chain is built from TRBV27 and TRBJ2-5, with a possible D match to TRBD2 (5 bases). The closer fit of TRBJ2-7 to the DNA end suggests the J call may be wrong. This CDR3 has 11 amino acids. The germline V gene encodes CDR1 MNHEY and CDR2 SMNVEV (reference sequence). The chain's CDR3 is CRAGISYEQYF. In nucleotides, the CDR3 is TGTCGGGCCGGGATTTCCTACGAGCAGTACTTC.

The gene calls are TRBV4-3 and TRBJ1-2; D remains unclear. V shed 1 base and J shed 4 bases, with 10 bases lying between them. The length of the CDR3 is 14 residues. The germline V gene has CDR1 LGHNA and CDR2 YSLEER. CDR3 sequence reads: CASSQALGAYGYTF. DNA of the CDR3: TGCGCCAGCAGCCAAGCCCTTGGTGCCTATGGCTACACCTTC.

This clone was counted only a few times. The rearrangement uses TRBV9 and TRBJ2-3; D is undetermined. The CDR3 is 13 residues long. Germline CDR1 reads SGDLS; CDR2 reads YYNGEE. V dropped 4 bases and J dropped 2 bases, with 8 bases sitting between them. The CDR3 reads CASSPLNTDTQYF. As DNA, the CDR3 is TGTGCCAGCAGCCCCCTGAACACAGATACGCAGTATTTT.

This chain connects TRBV6-6 to TRBJ1-2; D unresolved. V was shortened by 5 bases and J by 4 bases, with 14 bases between the two germline ends. The CDR3 is made up of 14 amino acids. The germline CDR1 and CDR2 sequences are MNHNY and SVGAGI (reference sequence). CDR3 sequence: CASSEWEQVYGYTF. As DNA, the CDR3 is TGTGCCAGCAGTGAGTGGGAGCAGGTCTATGGCTACACCTTC.

This chain connects TRBV19 to TRBJ1-5; D unclear. The CDR3 is made up of 12 amino acids. V was clipped by 7 bases and J by 1 base, with 5 bases between them. The germline gives CDR1 LNHDA, CDR2 SQIVND (reference sequence). CDR3 DNA sequence: TGTGCCAGTAAGCCCAGCAATCAGCCCCAGCATTTT. This sequence encodes CASKPSNQPQHF.

This clone was counted only a few times. The rearrangement joins TRBV6-5 to TRBJ1-6; D uncertain. Trimming took 5 bases from V and 9 from J, leaving 8 bases between them. The CDR3 contains 12 residues. The germline V gene has CDR1 MNHEY and CDR2 SVGAGI. The chain's CDR3 is CASSRIGSPLHF. The CDR3 DNA reads as TGTGCCAGCAGTCGAATTGGTTCACCCCTCCACTTT.

This clone was seen just once. J is TRBJ1-5 and V is TRBV2, with D uncertain. V lost 3 bases and J lost 6, with 15 bases in between. This CDR3 is built from 15 residues. CDR1 and CDR2 (germline): SNHLY, FYNNEI. CDR3 sequence reads: CASSELGGMFQPQHF. In nucleotides, the CDR3 is TGTGCCAGCAGTGAGTTGGGTGGGATGTTTCAGCCCCAGCATTTT.

This chain connects TRBV9 to TRBJ2-3; 9 nucleotides agree with TRBD2. V lost 6 bases to trimming and J lost 0 bases; unmatched junction nucleotides: 11. The germline V gene encodes CDR1 SGDLS and CDR2 YYNGEE. The CDR3 covers 17 residues. The CDR3 DNA reads as TGTGCCAGCAACCAAAACCTGCGGGGGGGCAGCACAGATACGCAGTATTTT. This sequence encodes CASNQNLRGGSTDTQYF.

The CDR3 loop is CASSGTGTSTDTQYF. The CDR3 DNA reads TGCGCCAGCAGTGGGACAGGAACTAGCACAGATACGCAGTATTTT. The chain recombines TRBV10-2 with TRBJ2-3, with 7 bases identical to TRBD1. The J segment lost 0 bases and the V segment lost 4 bases, leaving 4 bases of the junction unmatched. CDR1 WSHSY and CDR2 SAAADI come from the germline V gene. This CDR3 is 15 amino acids long.

The rearrangement uses TRBV19 and TRBJ1-6, with unresolved D. Germline V gene sequence: CDR1 LNHDA, CDR2 SQIVND (reference sequence). The germline V and J ends were trimmed by 2 bases and 13 bases, with 12 bases remaining between them. The CDR3 totals 13 residues. The CDR3 region is CASSIPGERPLHF. In DNA, the CDR3 is TGTGCCAGTAGTATACCCGGGGAGCGGCCCCTCCACTTT.

This chain joins TRBV2 and TRBJ2-5; tentative D call: TRBD2 (7 bases). Germline V gene data show CDR1 as SNHLY and CDR2 as FYNNEI. Trimming removed 3 bases from V and 6 bases from J, with 14 bases in between. The CDR3 is 14 residues long. Here the CDR3 reads CASSDWGGLQTQYF. Here the CDR3 DNA reads TGTGCCAGCAGTGACTGGGGGGGCCTACAGACCCAGTACTTC.

V is TRBV10-1 and J is TRBJ1-4, with D tentatively TRBD1 (5 bases). Per the germline V gene, CDR1 is WNHNN and CDR2 is SYGVQD (reference sequence). V lost 6 bases to trimming and J lost 5 bases, with 10 bases between them. The CDR3 has 13 amino acids. The CDR3 coding sequence is TGCGCCAGCAGCCCGGGGACGAATGAAAAACTGTTTTTT. Its protein product is CASSPGTNEKLFF.

This sequence joins TRBV5-1 and TRBJ1-1; TRBD1 is a possible D gene (6 bases). This CDR3 is 14 amino acids long. CDR1 is SGHRS, CDR2 YFSETQ, per germline. V was cut by 1 base and J by 5 bases, with 12 bases left in between. CDR3 region: CASSLYREGTEAFF. The CDR3 region has the DNA TGCGCCAGCAGCTTGTACAGGGAGGGGACTGAAGCTTTCTTT. The full variable domain, with the rest looked up from reference TRBV5-1 and TRBJ1-1, is KAGVTQTPRYLIKTRGQQVTLSCSPISGHRSVSWYQQTPGQGLQFLFEYFSETQRNKGNFPGRFSGRQFSNSRSEMNVSTLELGDSALYLCASSLYREGTEAFFGQGTRLTVV.

Only a few counts were recorded for this clone. The chain uses TRBV7-9 and TRBJ2-7; the D is unclear. Trimming cost V 1 base and J 7 bases, with 8 bases left between them. Germline V gene sequence: CDR1 SEHNR, CDR2 FQNEAQ (reference sequence). The CDR3 spans 12 residues. The CDR3 spells CASSLVWREQYF. In DNA, the CDR3 is TGTGCCAGCAGCTTAGTTTGGAGAGAGCAGTACTTC.

The V and J genes are TRBV5-1 and TRBJ1-3; maybe TRBD1 (6 bases). Per germline, CDR1 SGHRS and CDR2 YFSETQ. The CDR3 has 15 residues. The V and J ends lost 6 bases and 1 base respectively, with 14 bases between them. The CDR3 spells CASNEGGFSGNTIYF. CDR3 coding DNA: TGCGCCAGCAATGAAGGGGGATTTTCTGGAAACACCATATATTTT.

This chain joins TRBV6-5 and TRBJ1-2; tentative D call: TRBD1 (6 bases). Germline V gene lookup returns CDR1 MNHEY and CDR2 SVGAGI. The CDR3 totals 14 residues. The germline V and J ends were trimmed by 5 bases and 0 bases, with 10 bases remaining between them. Written as DNA, the CDR3 is TGTGCCAGCAGTCCTCAGGGGTCTAACTATGGCTACACCTTC. Its translation is CASSPQGSNYGYTF.

The chain has TRBV6-5 and TRBJ1-1, with D tentatively TRBD1 (5 bases). Looked up from germline, CDR1 is MNHEY and CDR2 is SVGAGI. V was shortened by 8 bases and J by 1 base, with 5 bases between the two germline ends. The CDR3 runs to 11 residues. CDR3 loop: CASQGNTEAFF. CDR3 coding DNA: TGTGCCAGCCAGGGGAACACTGAAGCTTTCTTT.

The chain combines TRBV5-1 with TRBJ2-1; D remains ambiguous. This CDR3 contains 15 residues. CDR1 SGHRS and CDR2 YFSETQ come from the germline V gene. The V and J ends lost 4 bases and 1 base respectively, with 12 bases between them. This CDR3 reads CASSPVRSSYNEQFF. CDR3 nucleotides: TGCGCCAGCAGCCCAGTTAGGAGTTCCTACAATGAGCAGTTCTTC.

CDR3 DNA sequence: TGTGCCAGCAGCTCCCCCTCTACTAGCGCCGAGCAGTACTTC. Protein sequence: CASSSPSTSAEQYF. The V gene is TRBV11-2, the J gene TRBJ2-7, with 7 nucleotides matching TRBD2. J gave up 6 bases and V 4 bases, and 9 bases lay outside the gene matches. This CDR3 region has 14 residues. Per germline, CDR1 SGHAT and CDR2 FQNNGV.

The V call is TRBV5-1, the J call TRBJ1-2; D remains ambiguous. Trimming took off 1 base at V and 4 bases at J, with 8 bases between the two ends. The CDR3 is made up of 13 amino acids. Germline CDR1 SGHRS, CDR2 YFSETQ. CDR3 sequence (DNA): TGCGCCAGCAGCTTGACCGGATTCTATGGCTACACCTTC. It is translated as CASSLTGFYGYTF.

This sequence joins TRBV11-3 and TRBJ2-7, with 7 bases that match TRBD2. The germline CDR1 and CDR2 sequences are SGHNT and YENEEA. CDR3 length equals 15 residues. V lost 0 bases to trimming and J lost 0 bases; unmatched junction nucleotides: 2. This chain's CDR3 is CASSLEPGGSYEQYF. CDR3 in DNA: TGTGCCAGCAGCTTAGAACCGGGAGGCTCCTACGAGCAGTACTTC.